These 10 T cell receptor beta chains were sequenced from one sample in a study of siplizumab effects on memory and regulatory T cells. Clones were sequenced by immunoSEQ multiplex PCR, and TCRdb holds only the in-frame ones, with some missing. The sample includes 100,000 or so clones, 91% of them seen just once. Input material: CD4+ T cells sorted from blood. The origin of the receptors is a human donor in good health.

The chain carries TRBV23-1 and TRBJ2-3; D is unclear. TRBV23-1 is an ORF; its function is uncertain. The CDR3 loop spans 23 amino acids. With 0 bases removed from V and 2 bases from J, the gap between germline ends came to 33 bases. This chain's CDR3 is CASSQSKVYLTNAFLPPTDTQYF. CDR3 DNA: TGCGCCAGCAGTCAATCTAAAGTATATTTGACAAATGCATTCCTCCCCCCCACAGATACGCAGTATTTT.

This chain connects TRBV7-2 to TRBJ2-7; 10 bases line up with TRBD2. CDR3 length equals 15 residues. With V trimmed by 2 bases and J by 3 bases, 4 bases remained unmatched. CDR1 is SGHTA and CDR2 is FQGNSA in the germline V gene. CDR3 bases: TGTGCCAGCAGCTTAACTAGCGGGGTCGTCTACGAGCAGTACTTC. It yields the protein CASSLTSGVVYEQYF.

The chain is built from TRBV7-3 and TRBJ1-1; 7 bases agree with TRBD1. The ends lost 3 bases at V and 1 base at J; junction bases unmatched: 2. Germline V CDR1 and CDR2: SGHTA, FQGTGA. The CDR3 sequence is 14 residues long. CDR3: CASSFRDRNTEAFF. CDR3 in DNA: TGTGCCAGCAGCTTCAGGGACAGGAACACTGAAGCTTTCTTT. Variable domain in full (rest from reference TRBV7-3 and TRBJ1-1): GAGVSQTPSNKVTEKGKYVELRCDPISGHTALYWYRQSLGQGPEFLIYFQGTGAADDSGLPNDRFFAVRPEGSVSTLKIQRTERGDSAVYLCASSFRDRNTEAFFGQGTRLTVV.

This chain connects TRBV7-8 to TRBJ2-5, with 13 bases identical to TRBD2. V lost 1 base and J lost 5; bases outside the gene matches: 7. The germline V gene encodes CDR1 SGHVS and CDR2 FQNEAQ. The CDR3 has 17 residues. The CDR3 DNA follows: TGTGCCAGCAGCTTAGAGACTAGCGGGGGGCTTGGTGAGACCCAGTACTTC. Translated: CASSLETSGGLGETQYF.

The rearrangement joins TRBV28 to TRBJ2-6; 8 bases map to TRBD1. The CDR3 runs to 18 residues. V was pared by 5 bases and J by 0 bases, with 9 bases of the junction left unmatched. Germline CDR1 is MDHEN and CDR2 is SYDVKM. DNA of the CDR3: TGTGCCAGCAGTCCTCGACAGGGGATAGGCTCTGGGGCCAACGTCCTGACTTTC. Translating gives CASSPRQGIGSGANVLTF.

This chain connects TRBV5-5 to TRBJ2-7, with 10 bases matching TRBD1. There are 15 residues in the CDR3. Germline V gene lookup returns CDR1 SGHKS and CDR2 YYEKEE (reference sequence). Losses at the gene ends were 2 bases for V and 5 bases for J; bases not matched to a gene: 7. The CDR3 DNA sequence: TGTGCCAGCAGCTTTGCGGGACAGGGGAATCACGAGCAGTACTTC. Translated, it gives CASSFAGQGNHEQYF.

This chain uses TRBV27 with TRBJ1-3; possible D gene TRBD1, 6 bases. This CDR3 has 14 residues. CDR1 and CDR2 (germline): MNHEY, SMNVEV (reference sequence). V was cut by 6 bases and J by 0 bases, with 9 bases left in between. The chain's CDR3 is CASRARGSGNTIYF. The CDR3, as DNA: TGTGCCAGCAGGGCCAGGGGCTCTGGAAACACCATATATTTT.

This chain's CDR3 is CASSLLRDRDSDTQYF. Here the CDR3 DNA reads TGTGCCAGCTCCCTGCTCAGGGACAGGGATTCAGATACGCAGTATTTT. The rearrangement joins TRBV18 to TRBJ2-3; 9 positions match TRBD1. With V trimmed by 6 bases and J by 4 bases, 11 bases remained unmatched. The CDR3 covers 16 residues. In germline, CDR1 is KGHSH, CDR2 LQKENI.

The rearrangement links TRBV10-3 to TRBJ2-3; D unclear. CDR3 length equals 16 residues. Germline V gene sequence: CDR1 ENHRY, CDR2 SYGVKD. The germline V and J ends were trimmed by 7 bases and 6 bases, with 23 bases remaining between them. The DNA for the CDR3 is TGTGCCATCAACCCCTACGCGAGGCTTGAGACGGATACGCAGTATTTT. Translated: CAINPYARLETDTQYF.

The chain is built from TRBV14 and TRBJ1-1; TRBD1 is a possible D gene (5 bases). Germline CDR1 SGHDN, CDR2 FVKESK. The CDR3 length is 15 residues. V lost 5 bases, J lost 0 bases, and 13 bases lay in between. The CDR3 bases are TGTGCCAGCAGCGCGCGACAGTTCCTGAACACTGAAGCTTTCTTT. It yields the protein CASSARQFLNTEAFF. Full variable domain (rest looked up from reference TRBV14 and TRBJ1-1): EAGVTQFPSHSVIEKGQTVTLRCDPISGHDNLYWYRRVMGKEIKFLLHFVKESKQDESGMPNNRFLAERTGGTYSTLKVQPAELEDSGVYFCASSARQFLNTEAFFGQGTRLTVV.